The 16 T cell receptor beta chains presented below share a single source sample, sequenced in a study of human T cells and chemical hapten exposure. TCRdb redid the calling of the RACE reads with MiXCR, one entry per CDR3 protein. The table lists 84,000 or so distinct CDR3 sequences, 10% of them singletons. Time point indicated: patch test 2, 6 weeks after DPC sensitization. Indicated treatment: therapeutic diphenylcyclopropenone sensitization with weekly scalp DPC. Sequencing was performed on whole blood, taken in connection with sensitization to the hapten diphenylcyclopropenone (DPC). These TCRs come from a woman aged 30 to 39 with alopecia areata. Some clones in this sample may be carry-over from other donors' samples.

This clonotype was counted ten times or more. The chain joins TRBV28 to TRBJ2-7; D is tentatively TRBD1 or TRBD2 (5 bases each). CDR3 length: 13 residues. V dropped 3 bases and J dropped 9 bases, with 15 bases sitting between them. Germline V gives CDR1 MDHEN, CDR2 SYDVKM. The CDR3 region has the DNA TGTGCCAGCAGTTTGGGACCCCCCCTAGGGCAGTACTTC. Protein product: CASSLGPPLGQYF.

Ten or more counts support this clonotype. The V and J genes are TRBV20-1 and TRBJ1-5; D might be TRBD1 (5 bases). The CDR3 totals 16 residues. Germline loops: CDR1 DFQATT, CDR2 SNEGSKA (reference sequence). Trimming took 1 base from V and 4 from J, leaving 17 bases between them. CDR3 bases: TGCAGTGCTAGAGTCGCCGGACACTCTATTAATCAGCCCCAGCATTTT. This encodes CSARVAGHSINQPQHF.

This clonotype was recorded at least ten times. The V gene is TRBV7-2, the J gene TRBJ2-5; the D gene is possibly TRBD1 (5 bases). Germline V lookup: CDR1 SGHTA, CDR2 FQGNSA. The CDR3 is made up of 14 amino acids. Trimming shortened V by 2 bases and J by 0 bases, and 7 bases separated the two germline ends. CDR3 nucleotides: TGTGCCAGCAGCTTAATGACAGACCAAGAGACCCAGTACTTC. Encoded protein: CASSLMTDQETQYF.

This clonotype was counted many times. The chain links TRBV6-5 to TRBJ1-5, with TRBD1 matching 7 bases. After removal of 2 bases from V and 6 bases from J, the junction contained 1 base not matched to a gene. This CDR3 is built from 13 residues. CDR1 and CDR2 from the germline V gene are MNHEY and SVGAGI. CDR3 loop: CASSYRGLQPQHF. CDR3 bases: TGTGCCAGCAGTTACAGGGGGCTTCAGCCCCAGCATTTT.

The sample holds many counts of this clonotype. The rearrangement links TRBV14 to TRBJ2-3, with D possibly matching TRBD2 (5 bases). The V gene lost 0 bases and the J gene lost 5 bases, with 12 bases spanning the gap. Per the germline V gene, CDR1 is SGHDN and CDR2 is FVKESK. This CDR3 contains 15 residues. The CDR3: CASSQDLVGVDTQYF. The CDR3 nucleotides read TGTGCCAGCAGCCAAGATTTGGTCGGGGTAGATACGCAGTATTTT. The whole variable domain, remainder taken from reference TRBV14 and TRBJ2-3, is EAGVTQFPSHSVIEKGQTVTLRCDPISGHDNLYWYRRVMGKEIKFLLHFVKESKQDESGMPNNRFLAERTGGTYSTLKVQPAELEDSGVYFCASSQDLVGVDTQYFGPGTRLTVL.

The rearrangement uses TRBV6-2 or TRBV6-3 and TRBJ2-7, with a tentative D call TRBD1 (6 bases). Germline-derived CDR1 and CDR2 are MNHEY and SVGEGT. Trimming left V 8 bases short and J 0 bases short, with 14 bases between. The CDR3 has 14 amino acids. The CDR3 DNA sequence: TGTGCCAGCTCCAGACAGGCCGACTCCTACGAGCAGTACTTC. It codes for CASSRQADSYEQYF.

Ten or more counts support this clonotype. J is TRBJ2-3 and V is TRBV12-3 or TRBV12-4; D remains ambiguous. V lost 4 bases, J lost 3 bases, and 8 bases lay in between. The CDR3 length is 13 residues. CDR3 bases: TGTGCCAGCAGTTCAACAGAAACAGATACGCAGTATTTT. It codes for CASSSTETDTQYF.

This clonotype appeared a few times. The rearrangement uses TRBV29-1 and TRBJ2-3; no reliable D call. Deletions cut 5 bases from V and 2 bases from J, with 5 bases between. The germline gives CDR1 SQVTM, CDR2 ANQGSEA. The CDR3 has 11 residues. The CDR3 reads CSVKVTDTQYF. DNA of the CDR3: TGCAGCGTTAAGGTCACAGATACGCAGTATTTT.

This clonotype has just a few counts. The rearrangement joins TRBV6-2 or TRBV6-3 to TRBJ2-5, with D possibly matching TRBD1 (6 bases). CDR3 length: 14 residues. CDR1 is MNHEY, CDR2 SVGEGT, per germline. Trimming removed 2 bases at V and 5 bases at J, with 12 bases between. CDR3 DNA sequence: TGTGCCAGCAGTTACGATAGTCAGGGGGAGACCCAGTACTTC. Amino acid sequence: CASSYDSQGETQYF.

The chain is built from TRBV19 and TRBJ1-2, with D unresolved. Germline V gives CDR1 LNHDA, CDR2 SQIVND (reference sequence). The V end lost 3 bases, the J end lost 11 bases, and 19 bases lay between the germline ends. The CDR3 covers 14 residues. In DNA, the CDR3 is TGTGCCAGTAGTATCAGCCTTTCTGGGCGAAGTTACACCTTC. Its protein is CASSISLSGRSYTF.

This clonotype is a singleton in its sample. This sequence joins TRBV29-1 and TRBJ2-5, with D perhaps matching TRBD1 or TRBD2 (5 bases each). The germline V gene encodes CDR1 SQVTM and CDR2 ANQGSEA. The CDR3 totals 12 residues. V was clipped by 8 bases and J by 4 bases, with 14 bases between them. The CDR3 sequence is CSHVGRGETQYF. In nucleotides, the CDR3 is TGCAGCCACGTGGGACGGGGAGAGACCCAGTACTTC.

There are a few counts of this clonotype. The chain recombines TRBV7-2 with TRBJ2-5; D is uncertain. V was cut by 1 base and J by 2 bases, with 11 bases left in between. CDR1 and CDR2 (germline): SGHTA, FQGNSA. The CDR3 spans 15 residues. The CDR3 loop reads CASSLGQLVQETQYF. CDR3 in DNA: TGTGCCAGCAGCTTAGGCCAGCTGGTTCAAGAGACCCAGTACTTC.

Worth noting for this clonotype: Just one base apart from a much larger clone, this may be a read error. The chain uses TRBV30 and TRBJ1-5; D tentatively reads TRBD1 or TRBD2 (6 bases each). The J call may be in error: the DNA end matches TRBJ2-3 better. Germline V gene data show CDR1 as GTSNPN and CDR2 as SVGIG (reference sequence). This CDR3 has 13 residues. Written as DNA, the CDR3 is TGTGCCTGGCAACCTTCCGGGGGCCAGCCCCAGTATTTT. Translated, it gives CAWQPSGGQPQYF.

The chain joins TRBV19 to TRBJ2-5; possibly TRBD2 for D (6 bases). From germline, CDR1 is LNHDA and CDR2 SQIVND (reference sequence). Trimming shortened V by 3 bases and J by 2 bases, and 10 bases separated the two germline ends. The CDR3 has 14 residues. The DNA for the CDR3 is TGTGCCAGTAGTATCACGCGGGATCAAGAGACCCAGTACTTC. This sequence encodes CASSITRDQETQYF.

This clonotype was counted ten times or more. The chain links TRBV3-1 to TRBJ2-1, with 13 bases identical to TRBD2. The CDR3 is 21 residues long. Per germline, CDR1 LGHDT and CDR2 YNNKEL (reference sequence). Trimming at V came to 3 bases and at J to 0 bases, leaving 14 bases not matched to a gene. CDR3 amino acids: CASSQDTRTSGGTSSYNEQFF. CDR3 nucleotides: TGTGCCAGCAGCCAGGATACCAGGACTAGCGGGGGTACGAGCTCCTACAATGAGCAGTTCTTC.

In this sample, this clonotype turned up many times. The gene calls are TRBV29-1 and TRBJ1-1; D gene ambiguous. Trimming removed 4 bases from V and 1 base from J, with 4 bases in between. Germline V CDR1 and CDR2: SQVTM, ANQGSEA. The CDR3 consists of 11 residues. CDR3 protein: CSVGKNTEAFF. The DNA of the CDR3 is TGCAGCGTTGGTAAGAACACTGAAGCTTTCTTT.